This T cell receptor beta chain was recorded in a study of human T cells and chemical hapten exposure. On the study more broadly: A 2 cm by 2 cm inner upper arm patch received 2% DPC for sensitization.

Documented time point: pre-sensitization, week 0. Treatment reported: therapeutic diphenylcyclopropenone sensitization with weekly scalp DPC. The table lists this clonotype with a few counts. Its matching antigen is unknown. The library labeled individual cDNA molecules by adding unique molecular identifiers to them. TCRdb redid the calling of the RACE reads with MiXCR, one entry per CDR3 protein. Found here are about 300,000 distinct CDR3 sequences, 5.5% of them singletons; the top ten hold around 8.6%. The CDR3 contains 15 residues. Germline V gene sequence: CDR1 SGHTS, CDR2 YDEGEE. J gave up 4 bases and V 4 bases, and 7 bases lay outside the gene matches. Study conclusions and caveats: There was a positive correlation between PT1 expanded TCR counts and patch test score. In comparison with controls, expanded TCRs gave rise to a significantly larger number of large CDR3 similarity clusters.

The chain combines TRBV5-8 with TRBJ2-2, with 7 bases aligning to TRBD1. The specimen was whole blood, collected in connection with sensitization to the hapten diphenylcyclopropenone (DPC). The receptor comes from a woman between 18 and 29 years old with alopecia areata. Some clones in this sample may be carry-over from other donors' samples. The chain's CDR3 is CASSLDRLITGELFF. The CDR3 DNA reads TGTGCCAGCAGCCTGGACAGGCTCATCACCGGGGAGCTGTTTTTT.